This TCR beta chain was identified during a study of identical twins (dated by TCRdb to 2016 to 2017). Background for the entire study: To test whether fetal clonotypes persist, this study deep-sequenced TCR alpha and beta repertoires from monozygotic twins, from unrelated adults of various ages, and from cord blood. To rule out contamination, replicate twin experiments were performed at different times with different library preparation protocols. Results and caveats for the whole study, not just this receptor: Zero-insertion analyses could be partly confounded by invariant T cells such as MAIT and iNKT, although diverse VJ usage argued against such confounding for most clonotypes. Compared with coincidental sharing between unrelated individuals, out-of-frame TCR alpha sequences shared between twins showed an excess of sequences with low generation probability. Abundant cord blood beta clonotypes had fewer insertions, young adult naive repertoires showed a similar but weaker trend, and memory repertoires showed no such trend. Conclusions relied on cross-sectional statistical analysis, since the same donors could not be followed over many years. In monozygotic twins, out-of-frame TCR alpha sharing was systematically underestimated by recombination models, although the models agreed with sharing between unrelated individuals. The excess sharing between twins in beta out-of-frame sequences was weaker because fewer shared sequences reduced the signal-to-noise ratio.

This clonotype has a handful of counts. Its antigen remains undetermined. No qualities accompany the bases; no much larger clone lies one base away. Libraries were made using 5' RACE. Sequencing was performed on an Illumina HiSeq 2000. A universal primer binding site was introduced by template switching, and a unique molecular identifier was present in the final cDNA, enabling accurate counting of TCR cDNA molecules. First-strand cDNA for TCR alpha and beta chains was synthesized from specific primers in the conserved constant-segment region. Each cDNA library was double barcoded, with a SMART-Mk sample barcode plus Illumina barcodes, to control for contamination. TruSeq adapter sequences, together with Illumina sample barcodes, were added in two successive PCR steps. TCR alpha and beta cDNA libraries were sequenced on the Illumina HiSeq platform with custom primers. Per the source publication's procedure: Raw reads were processed with MiGEC to extract unique molecular identifiers, and MiXCR was used to determine CDR3 positions. For each individual, recombination models were inferred using an EM algorithm with the repgenHMM and IGoR tools. The analysis of shared clonotypes was done with the tcR package in R, with sharing normalized by the product of cloneset sizes. Out-of-frame nonproductive sequences were analyzed to study raw recombination free of thymic and clonal selection effects. Through fastp at Q25 and MiXCR, TCRdb rebuilt clones from the public reads, retaining in-frame beta chains. For every CDR3 protein sequence, its rows merge into one entry that carries the most common genes and DNA. In this record, the V and J calls reflect TCRdb's handling and not the investigators' own analysis. The sample table shows 200,000 to 250,000 distinct CDR3 sequences, and more than 13% are seen once. In total, the top ten clones hold around 8.3% of the sample.

Every donor in the study was a healthy Caucasian. Miltenyi CD45RO+ enrichment and human naive T-cell isolation kits were used to isolate memory (CD45RO+) and naive T cells from PBMC. This clonotype originated in a woman under 30 in good health. Sequenced: memory (CD45RO+) T cells sorted from blood. The cell subset or site label on this specimen signifies: CD45RO+ enriched T cells.

This receptor carries the CDR3 CASSVTAAGYTF. The nucleotides are TGTGCCAGCAGTGTGACAGCCGCTGGCTACACCTTC. The receptor chain draws on TRBV2 and TRBJ1-2; perhaps TRBD1 is the D gene, with 5 bases matching. The V end loses 4 bases and the J end loses 7 bases, and a stretch of 10 bases separates them. The CDR3 contains 12 residues, cysteine and phenylalanine counted. Only CDR3 DNA is held: 36 bases, read in frame from base 1. From a lookup of the germline V gene, CDR1 and CDR2 are SNHLY and FYNNEI.